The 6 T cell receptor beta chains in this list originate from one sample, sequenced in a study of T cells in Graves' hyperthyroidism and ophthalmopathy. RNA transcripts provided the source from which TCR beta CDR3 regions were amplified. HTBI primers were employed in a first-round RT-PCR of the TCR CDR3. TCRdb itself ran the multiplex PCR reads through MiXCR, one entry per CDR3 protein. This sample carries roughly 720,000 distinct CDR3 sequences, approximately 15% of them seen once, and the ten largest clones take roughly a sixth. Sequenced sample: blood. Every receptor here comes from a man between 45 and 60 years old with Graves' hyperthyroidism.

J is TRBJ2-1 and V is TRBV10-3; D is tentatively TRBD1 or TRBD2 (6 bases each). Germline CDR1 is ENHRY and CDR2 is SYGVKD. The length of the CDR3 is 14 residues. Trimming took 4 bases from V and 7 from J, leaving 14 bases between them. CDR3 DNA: TGTGCCATCAGTGCCCGACAGGACTATAATGAGCAGTTCTTC. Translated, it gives CAISARQDYNEQFF.

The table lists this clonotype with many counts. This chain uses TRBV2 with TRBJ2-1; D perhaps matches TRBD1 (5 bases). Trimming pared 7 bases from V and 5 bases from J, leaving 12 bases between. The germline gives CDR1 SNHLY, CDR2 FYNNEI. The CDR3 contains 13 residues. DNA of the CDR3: TGTGCCAGCACGCGCAGGGTCAACAATGAGCAGTTCTTC. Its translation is CASTRRVNNEQFF.

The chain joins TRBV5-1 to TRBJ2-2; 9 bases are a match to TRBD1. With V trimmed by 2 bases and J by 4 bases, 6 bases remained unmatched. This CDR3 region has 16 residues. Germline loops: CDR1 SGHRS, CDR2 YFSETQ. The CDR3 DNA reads TGCGCCAGCAGCTTAACAGGGGGCGGTGGCACCGGGGAGCTGTTTTTT. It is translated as CASSLTGGGGTGELFF.

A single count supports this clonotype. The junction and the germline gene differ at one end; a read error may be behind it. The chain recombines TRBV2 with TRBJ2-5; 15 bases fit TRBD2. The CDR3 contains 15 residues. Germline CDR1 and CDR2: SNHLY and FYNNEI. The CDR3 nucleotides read TGTGTCAGCCGTGGACTAGCGGGAGGGGGGGAGACCCAGTACTTC. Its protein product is CVSRGLAGGGETQYF. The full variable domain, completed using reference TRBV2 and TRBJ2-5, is EPEVTQTPSHQVTQMGQEVILRCVPISNHLYFYWYRQILGQKVEFLVSFYNNEISEKSEIFDDQFSVERPDGSNFTLKIRSTKLEDSAMYFCVSRGLAGGGETQYFGPGTRLLVL.

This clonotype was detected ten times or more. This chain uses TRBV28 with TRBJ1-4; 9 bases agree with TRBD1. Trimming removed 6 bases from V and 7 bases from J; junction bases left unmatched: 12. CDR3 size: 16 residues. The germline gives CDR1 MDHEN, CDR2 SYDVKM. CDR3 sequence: CASSTPGTGRGEKLFF. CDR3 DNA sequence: TGTGCCAGCAGCACCCCTGGGACAGGGAGGGGTGAAAAACTGTTTTTT.

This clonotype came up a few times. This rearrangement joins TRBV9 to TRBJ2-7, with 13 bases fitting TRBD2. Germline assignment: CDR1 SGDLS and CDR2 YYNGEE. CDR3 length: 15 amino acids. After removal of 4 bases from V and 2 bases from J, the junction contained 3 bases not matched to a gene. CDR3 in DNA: TGTGCCAGCAGCATGGGACTAGCGGGAACCTACGAGCAGTACTTC. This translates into CASSMGLAGTYEQYF. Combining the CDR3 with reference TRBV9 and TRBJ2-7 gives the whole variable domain DSGVTQTPKHLITATGQRVTLRCSPRSGDLSVYWYQQSLDQGLQFLIQYYNGEERAKGNILERFSAQQFPDLHSELNLSSLELGDSALYFCASSMGLAGTYEQYFGPGTRLTVT.